These 5 T cell receptor beta chains share one sample of origin, sequenced in a study of blood T cell repertoires in COVID-19. The assay was immunoSEQ multiplex PCR, and TCRdb's table has in-frame clones only and misses some. The top ten clones hold 5% to 6.5% of a sample with 25,000 to 30,000 clones, approximately 88% of them seen once. Sequenced sample: peripheral blood. These receptors were collected from a human donor in a cohort sampled during active COVID-19.

The CDR3, as DNA: TGTGCCAGCAGCCTCCGACAGAACAATCAGCCCCAGCATTTT. Residues: CASSLRQNNQPQHF. The rearrangement uses TRBV6-2 or TRBV6-3 and TRBJ1-5; D perhaps matches TRBD1 (5 bases). Trimming removed 6 bases from V and 3 bases from J, with 12 bases in between. The CDR3 contains 14 residues. Germline CDR1 and CDR2: MNHEY and SVGEGT.

The V call is TRBV2, the J call TRBJ2-7; TRBD2 matches 12 bases. V shed 3 bases and J 3 bases; nucleotides not matched to a gene: 12. This CDR3 spans 18 amino acids. The germline gives CDR1 SNHLY, CDR2 FYNNEI. CDR3 region: CASSDPGLAGNQLYEQYF. DNA of the CDR3: TGTGCCAGCAGTGATCCTGGACTAGCGGGAAACCAACTCTACGAGCAGTACTTC.

The V call is TRBV21-1, the J call TRBJ1-1; the table's D call of TRBD1 was not tested on the DNA. TRBV21-1 is flagged as a pseudogene. The CDR3 is made up of 19 amino acids. The CDR3: CASSNQGQGAWRVNTEAFF. In DNA form, the CDR3 reads TGTGCCAGCAGCAACCAGGGACAGGGGGCGTGGAGGGTGAACACTGAAGCTTTCTTT.

This chain's CDR3 is CASSQDPPGTSGAYTF. The CDR3 DNA sequence: TGCGCCAGCAGCCAAGATCCCCCCGGGACATCAGGGGCTTACACCTTC. The chain links TRBV4-3 to TRBJ1-2, with D possibly TRBD1 on 6 matching bases. The CDR3 extends over 16 amino acids. Germline CDR1 reads LGHNA; CDR2 reads YSLEER. Trimming cost V 0 bases and J 11 bases, with 22 bases left between them.

The chain couples TRBV6-5 to TRBJ1-4, with 7 bases identical to TRBD1. Germline V gives CDR1 MNHEY, CDR2 SVGAGI. V was pared by 6 bases and J by 6 bases, with 10 bases of the junction left unmatched. The CDR3 sequence is 15 residues long. The CDR3 spells CASRKRLTGDEKLFF. CDR3 sequence (DNA): TGTGCCAGCAGAAAAAGACTTACAGGGGATGAAAAACTGTTTTTT.